Listed here are 8 T cell receptor beta chains from one sample, sequenced in a study of T cells in Graves' hyperthyroidism and ophthalmopathy. TCR beta CDR3 region amplification was performed from RNA transcripts. The TCR CDR3 first-round RT-PCR relied on the HTBI primer set. MiXCR, run by TCRdb on the multiplex PCR reads, gives a single entry per CDR3 protein. The table has about 180,000 distinct CDR3 sequences, 15% to 20% seen once; the top ten hold roughly 32%. The sample comprised blood. These receptor sequences come from a woman aged 50 to 65 with Graves' hyperthyroidism.

In this sample, this clonotype turned up many times. The rearrangement joins TRBV19 to TRBJ1-3; D is perhaps TRBD1 (5 bases). V lost 1 base and J lost 5, with 12 bases in between. The CDR3 length is 15 residues. The germline V gene has CDR1 LNHDA and CDR2 SQIVND (reference sequence). CDR3 sequence: CASSIVAGWRNTIYF. Written as DNA, the CDR3 is TGTGCCAGTAGTATAGTGGCAGGGTGGCGAAACACCATATATTTT.

This clonotype was observed many times. The chain recombines TRBV18 with TRBJ1-1; TRBD1 might be the D (5 bases). CDR1 and CDR2 from the germline V gene are KGHSH and LQKENI. The CDR3 totals 14 residues. V was clipped by 1 base and J by 6 bases, with 12 bases between them. CDR3 nucleotide sequence: TGTGCCAGCTCACCACGCGAGCAGGGATCTGAAGCTTTCTTT. Residues: CASSPREQGSEAFF.

This clonotype was seen many times. The genes are TRBV5-1 and TRBJ1-3; D possibly corresponds to TRBD1 (6 bases). Looked up from germline, CDR1 is SGHRS and CDR2 is YFSETQ. The CDR3 covers 15 residues. V lost 1 base, J lost 2 bases, and 10 bases lay in between. In nucleotides, the CDR3 is TGCGCCAGCAGCTTGAGACCAGGGGCTGGAAACACCATATATTTT. This sequence encodes CASSLRPGAGNTIYF.

This clonotype was seen many times. The chain has TRBV5-1 and TRBJ1-2; D may be TRBD1 (6 bases). This CDR3 has 15 amino acids. Germline lookup yields CDR1 SGHRS and CDR2 YFSETQ. Trimming left V 0 bases short and J 7 bases short, with 16 bases between. Written as DNA, the CDR3 is TGCGCCAGCAGCTTGGCCCCTCTGGGGGCGGGTGGCTACACCTTC. It yields the protein CASSLAPLGAGGYTF.

This clonotype was observed a handful of times. The rearrangement links TRBV24-1 to TRBJ2-7; 10 nucleotides match TRBD1. The V and J ends lost 3 bases and 3 bases, in that order; junction bases with no gene match: 4. Germline V gene sequence: CDR1 KGHDR, CDR2 SFDVKD. This CDR3 region has 15 residues. The CDR3 loop reads CATSDAGQGIYEQYF. The CDR3 nucleotides read TGTGCCACCAGTGATGCGGGACAGGGGATCTACGAGCAGTACTTC.

This clonotype was counted ten times or more. This sequence joins TRBV19 and TRBJ1-5, with 7 positions matching TRBD1. CDR1 and CDR2 from the germline V gene are LNHDA and SQIVND (reference sequence). The CDR3 is 15 residues long. The V gene end was trimmed by 6 bases and the J gene end by 2 bases; junction bases not matched to a gene: 7. CDR3 residues: CASSRQGGGNQPQHF. The DNA of the CDR3 is TGTGCCAGTAGCAGACAGGGTGGGGGCAATCAGCCCCAGCATTTT.

A single count supports this clonotype. The CDR3 DNA reads as TGTGCCAGCAGTCCCCCGGGACAGGGGGGGTACGAGCAGTACTTC. Protein sequence: CASSPPGQGGYEQYF. The chain couples TRBV28 to TRBJ2-7; 11 bases are a match to TRBD1. After removal of 5 bases from V and 4 bases from J, the junction contained 7 bases not matched to a gene. This CDR3 is 15 amino acids long. Germline lookup yields CDR1 MDHEN and CDR2 SYDVKM.

This clonotype occurred many times. The chain is built from TRBV5-1 and TRBJ2-2; 9 positions match TRBD2. CDR3 length: 14 residues. After removal of 4 bases from V and 7 bases from J, the junction contained 5 bases not matched to a gene. The germline gives CDR1 SGHRS, CDR2 YFSETQ. The CDR3 spells CASSTSSGNGELFF. The CDR3, as DNA: TGCGCCAGCAGCACCTCTAGCGGGAACGGGGAGCTGTTTTTT.